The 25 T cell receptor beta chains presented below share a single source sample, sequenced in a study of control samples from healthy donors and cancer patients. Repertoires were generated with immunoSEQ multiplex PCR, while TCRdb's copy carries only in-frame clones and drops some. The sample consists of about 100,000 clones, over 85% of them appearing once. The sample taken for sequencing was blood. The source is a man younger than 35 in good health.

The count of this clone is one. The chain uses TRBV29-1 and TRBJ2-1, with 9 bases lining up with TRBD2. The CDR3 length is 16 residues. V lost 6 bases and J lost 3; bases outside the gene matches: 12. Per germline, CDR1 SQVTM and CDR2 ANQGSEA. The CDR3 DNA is TGCAGCGTCATAGCGGGGGTGGGGGCTAACTACAATGAGCAGTTCTTC. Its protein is CSVIAGVGANYNEQFF.

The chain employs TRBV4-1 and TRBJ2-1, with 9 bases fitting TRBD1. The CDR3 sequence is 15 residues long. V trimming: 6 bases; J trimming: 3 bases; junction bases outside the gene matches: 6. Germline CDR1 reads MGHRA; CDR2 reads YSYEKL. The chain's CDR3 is CASSHPTGGYNEQFF. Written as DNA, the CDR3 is TGCGCCAGCAGTCATCCGACAGGGGGCTACAATGAGCAGTTCTTC.

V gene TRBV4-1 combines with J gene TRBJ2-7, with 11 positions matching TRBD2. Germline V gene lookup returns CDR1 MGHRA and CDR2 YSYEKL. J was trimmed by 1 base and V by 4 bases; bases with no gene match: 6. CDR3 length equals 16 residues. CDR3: CASSPSSGGPSYEQYF. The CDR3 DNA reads TGCGCCAGCAGCCCATCTAGCGGGGGGCCTTCCTACGAGCAGTACTTC.

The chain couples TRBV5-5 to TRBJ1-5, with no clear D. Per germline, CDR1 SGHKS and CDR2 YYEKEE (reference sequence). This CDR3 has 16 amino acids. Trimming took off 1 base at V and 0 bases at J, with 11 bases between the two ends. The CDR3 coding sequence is TGTGCCAGCAGCTTGCTAGTGCATTATAGCAATCAGCCCCAGCATTTT. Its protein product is CASSLLVHYSNQPQHF. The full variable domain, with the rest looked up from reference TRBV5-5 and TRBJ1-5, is DAGVTQSPTHLIKTRGQQVTLRCSPISGHKSVSWYQQVLGQGPQFIFQYYEKEERGRGNFPDRFSARQFPNYSSELNVNALLLGDSALYLCASSLLVHYSNQPQHFGDGTRLSIL.

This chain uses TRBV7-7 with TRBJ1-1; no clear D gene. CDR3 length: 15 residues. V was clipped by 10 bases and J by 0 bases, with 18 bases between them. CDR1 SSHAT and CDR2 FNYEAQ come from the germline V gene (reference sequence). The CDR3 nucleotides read TGTGCCACCTCCGCCCAGGCGAACATGAACACTGAAGCTTTCTTT. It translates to CATSAQANMNTEAFF.

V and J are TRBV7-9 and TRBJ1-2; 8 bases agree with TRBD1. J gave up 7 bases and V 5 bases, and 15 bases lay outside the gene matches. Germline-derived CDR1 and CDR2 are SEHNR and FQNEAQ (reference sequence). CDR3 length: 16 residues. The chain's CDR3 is CASSHPDREASVGYTF. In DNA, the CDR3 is TGTGCCAGCAGCCACCCGGACAGGGAGGCGTCCGTTGGCTACACCTTC.

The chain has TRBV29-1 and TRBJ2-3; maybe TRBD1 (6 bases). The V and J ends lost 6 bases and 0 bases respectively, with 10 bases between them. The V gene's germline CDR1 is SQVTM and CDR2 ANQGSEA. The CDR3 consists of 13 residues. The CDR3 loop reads CSVLRGSTDTQYF. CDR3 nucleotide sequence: TGCAGCGTCCTCAGGGGCAGCACAGATACGCAGTATTTT.

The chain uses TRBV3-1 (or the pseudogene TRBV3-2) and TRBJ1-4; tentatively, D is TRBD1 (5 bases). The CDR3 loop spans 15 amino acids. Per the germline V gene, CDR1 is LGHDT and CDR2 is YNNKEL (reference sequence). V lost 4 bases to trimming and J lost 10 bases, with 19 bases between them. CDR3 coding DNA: TGTGCCAGCAGCCCACCCCTATTGGCAGGGCGAAAACTGTTTTTT. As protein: CASSPPLLAGRKLFF.

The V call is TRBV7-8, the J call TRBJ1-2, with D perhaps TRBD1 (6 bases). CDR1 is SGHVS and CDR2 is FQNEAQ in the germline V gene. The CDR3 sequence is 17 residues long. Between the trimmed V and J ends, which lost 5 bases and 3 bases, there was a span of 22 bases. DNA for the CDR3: TGTGCCAGCAGCCGAGGGCTAGGTCGGACAGATGACTATGGCTACACCTTC. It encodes CASSRGLGRTDDYGYTF.

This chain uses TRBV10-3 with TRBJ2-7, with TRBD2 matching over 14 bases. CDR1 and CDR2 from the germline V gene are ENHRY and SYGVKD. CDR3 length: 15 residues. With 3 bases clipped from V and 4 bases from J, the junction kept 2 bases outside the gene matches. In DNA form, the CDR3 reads TGTGCCATCAGTGACGGGACTAGCGGGAGTTACGAGCAGTACTTC. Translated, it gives CAISDGTSGSYEQYF.

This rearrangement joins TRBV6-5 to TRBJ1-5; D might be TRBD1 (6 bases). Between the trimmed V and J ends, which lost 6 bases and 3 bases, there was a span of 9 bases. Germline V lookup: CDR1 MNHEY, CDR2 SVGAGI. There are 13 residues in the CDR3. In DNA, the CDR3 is TGTGCCAGCAGACAGGGATCCAATCAGCCCCAGCATTTT. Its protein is CASRQGSNQPQHF.

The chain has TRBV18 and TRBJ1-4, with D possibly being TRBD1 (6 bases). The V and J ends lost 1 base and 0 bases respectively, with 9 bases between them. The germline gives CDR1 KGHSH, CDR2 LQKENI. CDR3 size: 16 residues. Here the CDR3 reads CASSPRRGATNEKLFF. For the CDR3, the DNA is TGTGCCAGCTCACCACGCAGGGGTGCAACTAATGAAAAACTGTTTTTT.

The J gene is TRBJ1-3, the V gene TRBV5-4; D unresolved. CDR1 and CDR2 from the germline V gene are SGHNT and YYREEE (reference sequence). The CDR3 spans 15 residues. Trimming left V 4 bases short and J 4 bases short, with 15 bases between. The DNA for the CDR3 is TGTGCCAGCAGCACTAGCGCCTCTGTGGGAAACACCATATATTTT. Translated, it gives CASSTSASVGNTIYF.

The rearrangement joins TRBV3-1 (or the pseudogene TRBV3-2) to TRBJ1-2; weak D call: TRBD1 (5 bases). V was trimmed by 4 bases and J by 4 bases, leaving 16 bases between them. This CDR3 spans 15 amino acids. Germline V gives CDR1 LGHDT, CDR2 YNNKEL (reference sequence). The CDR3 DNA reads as TGTGCCAGCAGCCCGTCCGACACAGGCTTCTATGGCTACACCTTC. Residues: CASSPSDTGFYGYTF.

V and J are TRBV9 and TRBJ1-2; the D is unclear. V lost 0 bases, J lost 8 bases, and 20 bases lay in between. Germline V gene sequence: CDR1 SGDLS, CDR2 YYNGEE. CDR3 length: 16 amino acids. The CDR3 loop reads CASSVAPGPGLDGYTF. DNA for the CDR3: TGTGCCAGCAGCGTAGCCCCTGGACCAGGACTTGACGGCTACACCTTC.

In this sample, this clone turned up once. The CDR3 sequence: CASSPRSRDIRPWDTQYF. The CDR3 bases are TGTGCCAGCAGTCCCCGGTCCCGGGACATCCGCCCCTGGGATACGCAGTATTTT. V is TRBV27 and J is TRBJ2-3; possible D gene TRBD1, 6 bases. V was trimmed by 5 bases and J by 6 bases, leaving 27 bases between them. The CDR3 extends over 18 amino acids. Germline V gene data show CDR1 as MNHEY and CDR2 as SMNVEV (reference sequence).

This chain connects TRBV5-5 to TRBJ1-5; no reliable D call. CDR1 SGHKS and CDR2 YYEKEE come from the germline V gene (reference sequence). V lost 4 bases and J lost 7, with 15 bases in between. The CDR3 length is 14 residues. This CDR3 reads CASSPAALRQPQHF. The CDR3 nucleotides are TGTGCCAGCAGCCCCGCGGCCCTCAGGCAGCCCCAGCATTTT.

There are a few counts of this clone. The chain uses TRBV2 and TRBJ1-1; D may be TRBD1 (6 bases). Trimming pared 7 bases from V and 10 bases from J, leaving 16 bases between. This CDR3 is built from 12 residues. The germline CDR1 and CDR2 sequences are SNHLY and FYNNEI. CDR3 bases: TGTGCCAGCACCTCCGGGGGCCCAGGAGCTTTCTTT. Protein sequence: CASTSGGPGAFF.

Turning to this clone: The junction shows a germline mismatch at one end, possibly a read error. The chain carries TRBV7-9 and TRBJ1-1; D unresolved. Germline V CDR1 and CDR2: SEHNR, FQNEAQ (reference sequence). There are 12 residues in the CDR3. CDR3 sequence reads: CASSLGNAEAFF. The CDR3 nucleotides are TGTGCCAGCAGCTTAGGGAACGCTGAAGCTTTCTTT.

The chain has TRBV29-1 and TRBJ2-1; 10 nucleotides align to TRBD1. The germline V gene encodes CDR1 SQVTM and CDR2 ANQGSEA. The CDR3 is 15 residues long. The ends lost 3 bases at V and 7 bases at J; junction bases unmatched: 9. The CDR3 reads CSVELPGQGNNEQFF. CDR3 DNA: TGCAGCGTTGAGCTTCCGGGACAGGGGAATAATGAGCAGTTCTTC.

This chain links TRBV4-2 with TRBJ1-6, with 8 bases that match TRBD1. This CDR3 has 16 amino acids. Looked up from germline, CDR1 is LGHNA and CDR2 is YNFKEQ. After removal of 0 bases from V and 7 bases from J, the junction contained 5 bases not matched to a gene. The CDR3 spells CASSQELNRGNSPLHF. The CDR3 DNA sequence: TGTGCCAGCAGCCAAGAACTTAACAGGGGGAATTCACCCCTCCACTTT.

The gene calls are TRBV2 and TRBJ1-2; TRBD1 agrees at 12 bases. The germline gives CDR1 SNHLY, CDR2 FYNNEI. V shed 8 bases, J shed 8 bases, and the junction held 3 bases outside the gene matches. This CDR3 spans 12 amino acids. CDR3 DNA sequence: TGTGCCAGCGGGACAGGGGGCTTAGGCTACACCTTC. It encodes CASGTGGLGYTF.

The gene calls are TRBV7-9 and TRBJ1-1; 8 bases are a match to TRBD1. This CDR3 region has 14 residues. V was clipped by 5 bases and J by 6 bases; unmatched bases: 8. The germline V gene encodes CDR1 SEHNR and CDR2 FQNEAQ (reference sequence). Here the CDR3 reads CASSDTRGPPEAFF. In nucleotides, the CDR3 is TGTGCCAGCAGCGACACCAGGGGGCCCCCTGAAGCTTTCTTT.

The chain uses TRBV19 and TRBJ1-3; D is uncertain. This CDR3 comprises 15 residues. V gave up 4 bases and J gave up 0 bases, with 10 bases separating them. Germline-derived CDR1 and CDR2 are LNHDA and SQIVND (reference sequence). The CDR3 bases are TGTGCCAGTAGTAACGGACTGAGCTCTGGAAACACCATATATTTT. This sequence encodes CASSNGLSSGNTIYF.

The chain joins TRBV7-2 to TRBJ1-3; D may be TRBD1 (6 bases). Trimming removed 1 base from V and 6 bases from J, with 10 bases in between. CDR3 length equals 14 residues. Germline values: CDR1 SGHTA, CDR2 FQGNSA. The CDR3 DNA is TGTGCCAGCAGCTTAGGAGGGGGTGCAAACACCATATATTTT. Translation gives CASSLGGGANTIYF.